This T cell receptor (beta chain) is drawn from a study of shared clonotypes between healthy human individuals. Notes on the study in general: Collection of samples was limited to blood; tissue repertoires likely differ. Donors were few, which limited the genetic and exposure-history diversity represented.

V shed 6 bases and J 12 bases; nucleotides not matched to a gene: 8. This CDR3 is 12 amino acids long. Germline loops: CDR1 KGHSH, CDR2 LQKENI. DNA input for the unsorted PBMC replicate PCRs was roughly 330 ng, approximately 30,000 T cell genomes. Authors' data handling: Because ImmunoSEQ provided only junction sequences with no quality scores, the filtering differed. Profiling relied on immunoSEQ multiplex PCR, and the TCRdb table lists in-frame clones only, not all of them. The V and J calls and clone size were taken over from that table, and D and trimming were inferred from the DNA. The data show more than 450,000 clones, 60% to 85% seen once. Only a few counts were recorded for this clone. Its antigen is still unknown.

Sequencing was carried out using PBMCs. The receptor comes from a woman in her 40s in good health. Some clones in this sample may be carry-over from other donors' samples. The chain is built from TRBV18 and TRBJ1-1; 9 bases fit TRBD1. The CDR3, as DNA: TGTGCCAGCTCCCCAGGACAGGGGCAAACTTTCTTT. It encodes CASSPGQGQTFF.